This passage covers 30 T cell receptor beta chains from one sample sequenced in a study of human T cells and chemical hapten exposure (TCRdb year 2021). In the paper's terms, the time point label means: patch test 2, 6 weeks after DPC sensitization. What the treatment or condition label conveys for this sample: therapeutic diphenylcyclopropenone sensitization with weekly scalp DPC. Library preparation was by RACE. Sequencing took place on a NextSeq 500. The public reads were run again by TCRdb, first through fastp at Q25 and then through MiXCR, and only productive beta chains were kept. CDR3 protein duplicates are merged, each entry listing the most common genes and DNA. In all, the sample holds 120,000 to 150,000 distinct CDR3 sequences, and roughly 12% of those were seen once. The ten top clones hold 1.4% of the sample. Sequencing was performed on whole blood, taken in connection with sensitization to the hapten diphenylcyclopropenone (DPC). The receptors were sampled from a woman aged 50 to 60 with alopecia areata. Some clones in this sample may be carry-over from other donors' samples.

The rearrangement uses TRBV29-1 and TRBJ1-3; TRBD1 aligns across 7 bases. The CDR3 runs 14 residues. Trimming cost V 5 bases and J 0 bases; bases outside gene matches: 4. The germline gives CDR1 SQVTM, CDR2 ANQGSEA. In DNA, the CDR3 is TGCAGCGTTAGGACAGGTAGCTCTGGAAACACCATATATTTT. It yields the protein CSVRTGSSGNTIYF.

The V and J genes are TRBV29-1 and TRBJ2-3; perhaps TRBD2 as D (6 bases). The V end was cut by 0 bases, the J end by 9 bases, with 10 bases between. The CDR3 length is 12 residues. Germline CDR1 SQVTM, CDR2 ANQGSEA. CDR3: CSVEEGGITQYF. For the CDR3, the DNA is TGCAGCGTTGAAGAAGGAGGGATAACGCAGTATTTT.

The rearrangement links TRBV28 to TRBJ2-6; D call uncertain. Trimming left V 3 bases short and J 2 bases short, with 8 bases between. The CDR3 sequence is 15 residues long. CDR1 MDHEN and CDR2 SYDVKM come from the germline V gene. CDR3 residues: CASSFSSTGANVLTF. The DNA of the CDR3 is TGTGCCAGCAGTTTCTCATCTACTGGGGCCAACGTCCTGACTTTC.

Ten or more counts support this clonotype. The chain has TRBV7-8 and TRBJ2-7, with D possibly being TRBD1 (5 bases). Germline V gene sequence: CDR1 SGHVS, CDR2 FQNEAQ. This CDR3 spans 13 amino acids. V was trimmed by 1 base and J by 9 bases, leaving 13 bases between them. The CDR3 region has the DNA TGTGCCAGCAGCTTAGGGGGCAGGCAACGGCAGTACTTC. Protein: CASSLGGRQRQYF.

The gene calls are TRBV7-8 and TRBJ2-1; possibly TRBD1 or TRBD2 for D (6 bases each). The length of the CDR3 is 20 residues. V lost 4 bases, J lost 0 bases, and 25 bases lay in between. The V gene's germline CDR1 is SGHVS and CDR2 FQNEAQ. CDR3 sequence reads: CASSSALRGIGGGSYNEQFF. As DNA, the CDR3 is TGTGCCAGCAGCTCTGCCCTCCGGGGTATAGGAGGGGGCTCCTACAATGAGCAGTTCTTC.

The J gene is TRBJ1-2, the V gene TRBV12-3 or TRBV12-4; tentatively, D is TRBD1 (6 bases). CDR3 length equals 14 residues. V was trimmed by 5 bases and J by 4 bases, leaving 14 bases between them. This CDR3 reads CASSPGGAAYGYTF. CDR3 bases: TGTGCCAGCAGTCCTGGGGGGGCGGCCTATGGCTACACCTTC.

In its sample, this clonotype was seen many times. V and J are TRBV12-3 or TRBV12-4 and TRBJ2-2; D gene ambiguous. Between the trimmed V and J ends, which lost 7 bases and 1 base, there was a span of 19 bases. The CDR3 spans 17 residues. The CDR3 nucleotides read TGTGCCAGCACGGAACTTAGTTGGCGGAGGAACACCGGGGAGCTGTTTTTT. Translated, it gives CASTELSWRRNTGELFF.

This clonotype was recorded many times. CDR3 residues: CSVRDRGRQPQHF. The CDR3 DNA reads TGCAGCGTTAGGGACAGGGGTCGACAGCCCCAGCATTTT. The rearrangement uses TRBV29-1 and TRBJ1-5; 10 positions match TRBD1. Trimming at V came to 5 bases and at J to 7 bases, leaving 5 bases not matched to a gene. Germline CDR1 SQVTM, CDR2 ANQGSEA. The CDR3 loop spans 13 amino acids.

The chain employs TRBV7-2 and TRBJ2-3, with D unresolved. The CDR3 length is 14 residues. Germline CDR1 SGHTA, CDR2 FQGNSA. V was cut by 1 base and J by 0 bases, with 5 bases left in between. CDR3 loop: CASSLVSSTDTQYF. CDR3 DNA: TGTGCCAGCAGCTTAGTTTCCAGCACAGATACGCAGTATTTT.

This clonotype was detected ten times or more. The rearrangement uses TRBV19 and TRBJ1-6, with 7 bases aligning to TRBD1. CDR1 and CDR2 (germline): LNHDA, SQIVND (reference sequence). Trimming at V came to 6 bases and at J to 10 bases, leaving 9 bases not matched to a gene. This CDR3 has 14 amino acids. For the CDR3, the DNA is TGTGCCAGTAGCTTCACAGGGGTAGAATCACCCCTCCACTTT. Its translation: CASSFTGVESPLHF. The complete variable domain, with remaining parts taken from reference TRBV19 and TRBJ1-6, reads DGGITQSPKYLFRKEGQNVTLSCEQNLNHDAMYWYRQDPGQGLRLIYYSQIVNDFQKGDIAEGYSVSREKKESFPLTVTSAQKNPTAFYLCASSFTGVESPLHFGNGTRLTVT.

This clonotype was counted a few times. The rearrangement joins TRBV4-2 to TRBJ2-1, with 11 nucleotides matching TRBD2. This CDR3 is built from 17 residues. Germline V gene sequence: CDR1 LGHNA, CDR2 YNFKEQ. V gave up 2 bases and J gave up 3 bases; unmatched junction bases: 6. CDR3 sequence: CASSQSPGLADYNEQFF. DNA for the CDR3: TGTGCCAGCAGCCAATCCCCGGGACTAGCGGACTACAATGAGCAGTTCTTC.

In its sample, this clonotype was seen many times. The chain combines TRBV27 with TRBJ2-1; D might be TRBD1 (8 bases). There are 13 residues in the CDR3. Germline V gene lookup returns CDR1 MNHEY and CDR2 SMNVEV (reference sequence). The ends were cut back, 4 bases at V and 7 bases at J, with 11 bases in the middle. CDR3 residues: CASSSQGGNEQFF. The CDR3 region has the DNA TGTGCCAGCAGTTCACAGGGGGGGAATGAGCAGTTCTTC.

This chain uses TRBV29-1 with TRBJ2-7; tentative D call: TRBD2 (6 bases). The germline V gene has CDR1 SQVTM and CDR2 ANQGSEA. This CDR3 has 12 residues. V was pared by 4 bases and J by 2 bases, with 9 bases between. Here the CDR3 reads CSVGDFAYEQYF. DNA of the CDR3: TGCAGCGTTGGGGACTTTGCCTACGAGCAGTACTTC.

V gene TRBV24-1 combines with J gene TRBJ1-2, with D maybe TRBD1 (6 bases). The V and J ends lost 3 bases and 8 bases respectively, with 18 bases between them. The germline gives CDR1 KGHDR, CDR2 SFDVKD. CDR3 size: 15 residues. The CDR3 protein is CATSDPTGKKVGYTF. CDR3 DNA sequence: TGTGCCACCAGTGATCCGACAGGAAAAAAAGTCGGCTACACCTTC.

This clonotype was detected ten times or more. The gene calls are TRBV27 and TRBJ2-7; TRBD1 agrees at 8 bases. The CDR3 length is 14 residues. Unmatched junction bases numbered 12, after V lost 7 bases and J lost 7 bases. CDR1 MNHEY and CDR2 SMNVEV come from the germline V gene (reference sequence). Here the CDR3 reads CASNSVRGLGEQYF. In DNA, the CDR3 is TGTGCCAGCAACTCGGTCAGGGGGCTCGGGGAGCAGTACTTC.

This clonotype has only a few counts. The chain uses TRBV11-1 and TRBJ2-3; D is undetermined. This CDR3 has 13 amino acids. Germline V gene sequence: CDR1 SGHAT, CDR2 FQDESV (reference sequence). The V and J ends lost 5 bases and 2 bases respectively, with 8 bases between them. The CDR3 region is CASSPVLTDTQYF. CDR3 bases: TGTGCCAGCAGCCCTGTGCTCACAGATACGCAGTATTTT.

The CDR3, as DNA: TGCAGCGTTGCACAGGGGAACACTGAAGCTTTCTTT. Encoded protein: CSVAQGNTEAFF. The chain has TRBV29-1 and TRBJ1-1; TRBD1 is a possible D gene (6 bases). Trimming stripped 4 bases from V and 1 base from J, with 7 bases between. Germline V gene sequence: CDR1 SQVTM, CDR2 ANQGSEA. The CDR3 contains 12 residues.

This clonotype showed up many times. The chain is built from TRBV5-4 and TRBJ2-2; weak D call: TRBD1 (6 bases). The CDR3 loop spans 13 amino acids. Trimming shortened V by 6 bases and J by 5 bases, and 11 bases separated the two germline ends. Looked up from germline, CDR1 is SGHNT and CDR2 is YYREEE (reference sequence). The CDR3 bases are TGTGCCAGCATCAACAGGGATACCGGGGAGCTGTTTTTT. It yields the protein CASINRDTGELFF. Filled out from reference TRBV5-4 and TRBJ2-2, the complete variable domain reads ETGVTQSPTHLIKTRGQQVTLRCSSQSGHNTVSWYQQALGQGPQFIFQYYREEENGRGNFPPRFSGLQFPNYSSELNVNALELDDSALYLCASINRDTGELFFGEGSRLTVL.

J is TRBJ2-4 and V is TRBV6-1; D might be TRBD1 or TRBD2, each matching 5 bases. Trimming cost V 4 bases and J 0 bases, with 16 bases left between them. The CDR3 is made up of 17 amino acids. Germline values: CDR1 MNHNS, CDR2 SASEGT. The CDR3 protein is CASSALGAELAKNIQYF. The CDR3 DNA reads as TGTGCCAGCAGTGCTCTCGGGGCAGAGCTAGCCAAAAACATTCAGTACTTC.

This clonotype was detected a few times. This chain links TRBV20-1 with TRBJ1-1; 7 bases line up with TRBD1. The V gene's germline CDR1 is DFQATT and CDR2 SNEGSKA (reference sequence). Losses at the gene ends were 3 bases for V and 0 bases for J; bases not matched to a gene: 7. The CDR3 extends over 15 amino acids. The CDR3 reads CSARLAGGMNTEAFF. The CDR3 nucleotides are TGCAGTGCTAGGTTGGCAGGGGGGATGAACACTGAAGCTTTCTTT.

Ten or more counts support this clonotype. The gene calls are TRBV20-1 and TRBJ2-5; TRBD2 aligns across 12 bases. The V segment lost 5 bases and the J segment 5 bases; nucleotides outside the gene matches: 9. CDR1 and CDR2 from the germline V gene are DFQATT and SNEGSKA (reference sequence). The CDR3 covers 15 residues. The CDR3 sequence: CSAVQLAGGLETQYF. For the CDR3, the DNA is TGCAGTGCTGTCCAACTAGCGGGAGGTTTGGAGACCCAGTACTTC.

The CDR3: CASRPEGGFRGTYEQYF. CDR3 DNA sequence: TGTGCCAGCAGACCTGAAGGGGGGTTCAGGGGAACCTACGAGCAGTACTTC. This chain uses TRBV21-1 with TRBJ2-7; whether TRBD1, the table's D call, matches the DNA was not checked. TRBV21-1 is designated a pseudogene. This CDR3 is 17 amino acids long.

This chain joins TRBV5-4 and TRBJ1-1, with D maybe TRBD1 (5 bases). CDR3 length equals 14 residues. Trimming took off 2 bases at V and 4 bases at J, with 12 bases between the two ends. The V gene's germline CDR1 is SGHNT and CDR2 YYREEE (reference sequence). The CDR3 region is CASSLGRAGTEAFF. The CDR3 DNA reads as TGTGCCAGCAGCTTAGGCAGGGCGGGCACTGAAGCTTTCTTT.

This chain uses TRBV7-6 with TRBJ2-5; 7 bases are shared with TRBD1. The CDR3 is 13 amino acids. J was trimmed by 2 bases and V by 10 bases; bases with no gene match: 7. CDR1 is SGHVS, CDR2 FNYEAQ, per germline. This chain's CDR3 is CATKWDSQETQYF. The DNA for the CDR3 is TGTGCCACAAAATGGGACAGTCAAGAGACCCAGTACTTC. Complete variable domain (other parts from reference TRBV7-6 and TRBJ2-5): GAGVSQSPRYKVTKRGQDVALRCDPISGHVSLYWYRQALGQGPEFLTYFNYEAQQDKSGLPNDRFSAERPEGSISTLTIQRTEQRDSAMYRCATKWDSQETQYFGPGTRLLVL.

This chain joins TRBV20-1 and TRBJ2-5, with 7 bases matching TRBD1. From germline, CDR1 is DFQATT and CDR2 SNEGSKA (reference sequence). The CDR3 totals 16 residues. V dropped 3 bases and J dropped 4; count of bases not matched to a gene: 14. The CDR3 reads CSARRSEGAESETQYF. DNA for the CDR3: TGCAGTGCTAGGAGAAGTGAGGGGGCTGAATCAGAGACCCAGTACTTC.

This clonotype was found once. The V and J genes are TRBV20-1 and TRBJ2-2; no reliable D call. Germline CDR1 is DFQATT and CDR2 is SNEGSKA (reference sequence). This CDR3 is built from 16 residues. Between the trimmed V and J ends, which lost 0 bases and 0 bases, there was a span of 11 bases. The CDR3 reads CSARDLGSSNTGELFF. The CDR3 coding sequence is TGCAGTGCTAGAGATCTAGGCAGCTCGAACACCGGGGAGCTGTTTTTT.

J is TRBJ1-2 and V is TRBV29-1; D may be TRBD1 (5 bases). The germline CDR1 and CDR2 sequences are SQVTM and ANQGSEA. Trimming took off 1 base at V and 2 bases at J, with 17 bases between the two ends. The length of the CDR3 is 16 residues. In DNA, the CDR3 is TGCAGCGTTGAAGTCCTAGTGGGGACCCCAAACTATGGCTACACCTTC. This gives the protein CSVEVLVGTPNYGYTF.

J is TRBJ2-6 and V is TRBV12-3 or TRBV12-4; a possible D gene is TRBD1 (6 bases). This CDR3 has 15 amino acids. With 4 bases removed from V and 4 bases from J, the gap between germline ends came to 11 bases. CDR3 in amino acids: CASSYTGTGANVLTF. The DNA for the CDR3 is TGTGCCAGCAGTTACACAGGGACAGGGGCCAACGTCCTGACTTTC.

The sample holds a few counts of this clonotype. The genes are TRBV3-1 and TRBJ2-1, with 8 bases fitting TRBD2. The V and J ends lost 0 bases and 2 bases, in that order; junction bases with no gene match: 9. CDR1 and CDR2 (germline): LGHDT, YNNKEL (reference sequence). This CDR3 comprises 18 residues. The chain's CDR3 is CASSQDKGSGKTYNEQFF. CDR3 DNA sequence: TGTGCCAGCAGCCAAGATAAGGGTAGCGGGAAGACCTACAATGAGCAGTTCTTC.

This clonotype was seen ten or more times. The chain couples TRBV7-3 to TRBJ2-1; maybe TRBD2 (6 bases). Trimming left V 5 bases short and J 1 base short, with 12 bases between. CDR3 length equals 15 residues. The germline CDR1 and CDR2 sequences are SGHTA and FQGTGA. The CDR3 reads CASSLGAGSYNEQFF. CDR3 bases: TGTGCCAGCAGCCTTGGGGCGGGGTCCTACAATGAGCAGTTCTTC.